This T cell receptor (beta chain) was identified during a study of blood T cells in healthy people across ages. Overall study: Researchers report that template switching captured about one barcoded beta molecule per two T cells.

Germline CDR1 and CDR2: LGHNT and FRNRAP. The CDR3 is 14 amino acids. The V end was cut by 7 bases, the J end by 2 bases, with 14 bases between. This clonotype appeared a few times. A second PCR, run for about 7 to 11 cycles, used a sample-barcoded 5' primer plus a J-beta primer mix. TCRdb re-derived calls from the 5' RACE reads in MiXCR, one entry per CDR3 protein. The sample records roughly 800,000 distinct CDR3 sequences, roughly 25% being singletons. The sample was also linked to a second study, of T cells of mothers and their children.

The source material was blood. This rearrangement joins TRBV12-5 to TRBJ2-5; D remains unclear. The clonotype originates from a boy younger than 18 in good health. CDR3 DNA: TGTGCTAGTGCTCAAGACAATCCACAAGAGACCCAGTACTTC. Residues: CASAQDNPQETQYF.